Shown below are 14 T cell receptor beta chains from a single sample sequenced in a study of blood T cell repertoires in COVID-19. Repertoires were generated with immunoSEQ multiplex PCR, while TCRdb's copy carries only in-frame clones and drops some. The sample records about 160,000 clones, approximately 84% being singletons. Source material: peripheral blood. Source of these receptors: an elderly woman with acute or convalescent COVID-19.

The chain combines TRBV7-9 with TRBJ2-3; 7 bases are a match to TRBD2. With 5 bases clipped from V and 0 bases from J, the junction kept 11 bases outside the gene matches. Germline assignment: CDR1 SEHNR and CDR2 FQNEAQ (reference sequence). This CDR3 comprises 17 residues. DNA of the CDR3: TGTGCCAGCAGCCCAGGACCGGGACTACTAAGCACAGATACGCAGTATTTT. Amino acids: CASSPGPGLLSTDTQYF.

This CDR3 reads CSVDLTGVHGYTF. The CDR3 DNA is TGCAGCGTTGACTTAACAGGGGTTCACGGCTACACCTTC. The chain combines TRBV29-1 with TRBJ1-2; 7 bases align to TRBD1. The CDR3 has 13 amino acids. J gave up 8 bases and V 3 bases, and 9 bases lay outside the gene matches. Germline V gene data show CDR1 as SQVTM and CDR2 as ANQGSEA.

In this sample, this clone turned up a few times. This chain joins TRBV7-9 and TRBJ2-7; 9 bases agree with TRBD2. Germline V gene data show CDR1 as SEHNR and CDR2 as FQNEAQ (reference sequence). V trimming: 5 bases; J trimming: 2 bases; junction bases outside the gene matches: 7. The CDR3 is 15 residues long. The chain's CDR3 is CASSHAPSGTYEQYF. CDR3 sequence (DNA): TGTGCCAGCAGCCACGCGCCTAGCGGGACCTACGAGCAGTACTTC.

The chain carries TRBV18 and TRBJ1-6; TRBD1 is a possible D gene (6 bases). V shed 6 bases and J shed 9 bases, with 18 bases lying between them. CDR1 and CDR2 (germline): KGHSH, LQKENI. The CDR3 loop spans 15 amino acids. Written as DNA, the CDR3 is TGTGCCAGCTCGCCGGCGGTCACAGGGCTTTCACCCCTCCACTTT. It translates to CASSPAVTGLSPLHF.

This clone has just a few counts. The CDR3: CASSPWETGNTIYF. For the CDR3, the DNA is TGTGCCAGCAGCCCGTGGGAGACTGGAAACACCATATATTTT. This chain connects TRBV5-6 to TRBJ1-3, with D unclear. The CDR3 spans 14 residues. Deletions cut 4 bases from V and 2 bases from J, with 10 bases between. Germline values: CDR1 SGHDT, CDR2 YYEEEE.

The rearrangement joins TRBV3-1 (or the pseudogene TRBV3-2) to TRBJ1-5; D is perhaps TRBD1 (5 bases). Trimming shortened V by 4 bases and J by 2 bases, and 18 bases separated the two germline ends. The CDR3 is made up of 17 amino acids. Germline loops: CDR1 LGHDT, CDR2 YNNKEL (reference sequence). The CDR3 bases are TGTGCCAGCAGCCCCCGGACGACCCCGGGGGGCAATCAGCCCCAGCATTTT. This sequence encodes CASSPRTTPGGNQPQHF.

The chain uses TRBV19 and TRBJ1-1, with D maybe TRBD1 (6 bases). Germline V gene sequence: CDR1 LNHDA, CDR2 SQIVND (reference sequence). Trimming pared 9 bases from V and 3 bases from J, leaving 14 bases between. This CDR3 has 13 residues. CDR3: CASRQDLYTEAFF. The CDR3 DNA is TGTGCCAGCCGACAGGATCTCTACACTGAAGCTTTCTTT.

The rearrangement joins TRBV19 to TRBJ2-7; 9 positions agree with TRBD1. Looked up from germline, CDR1 is LNHDA and CDR2 is SQIVND (reference sequence). Trimming took 8 bases from V and 3 from J; bases not matched to a gene: 5. There are 13 residues in the CDR3. The CDR3 DNA reads TGTGCCAGTTCGGGACAGGGTGTCTACGAGCAGTACTTC. Amino acid sequence: CASSGQGVYEQYF.

This chain joins TRBV19 and TRBJ2-7; TRBD1 matches at 7 bases. CDR3 length: 15 amino acids. V was pared by 5 bases and J by 5 bases, with 12 bases of the junction left unmatched. Germline-derived CDR1 and CDR2 are LNHDA and SQIVND (reference sequence). DNA for the CDR3: TGTGCCAGTAGTCCTCGCCTCGGACAGGCGGACGAGCAGTACTTC. It encodes CASSPRLGQADEQYF.

V gene TRBV27 combines with J gene TRBJ2-1; 10 bases fit TRBD2. Unmatched junction bases numbered 9, after V lost 4 bases and J lost 6 bases. Germline CDR1 reads MNHEY; CDR2 reads SMNVEV (reference sequence). The CDR3 length is 16 residues. Here the CDR3 DNA reads TGTGCCAGCAGTTCCCCCAGCGGGAGGGGCACCAATGAGCAGTTCTTC. Protein product: CASSSPSGRGTNEQFF.

The gene calls are TRBV7-2 and TRBJ1-4; tentative D call: TRBD1 (5 bases). This CDR3 comprises 14 residues. Germline CDR1 reads SGHTA; CDR2 reads FQGNSA. V dropped 5 bases and J dropped 6 bases, with 13 bases sitting between them. CDR3 amino acids: CASSADWGDEKLFF. In DNA, the CDR3 is TGTGCCAGCAGCGCGGACTGGGGGGATGAAAAACTGTTTTTT.

The chain joins TRBV27 to TRBJ1-1; the D gene is possibly TRBD1 (6 bases). CDR3 length: 16 residues. Germline values: CDR1 MNHEY, CDR2 SMNVEV (reference sequence). V was shortened by 2 bases and J by 0 bases, with 13 bases between the two germline ends. This CDR3 is CASSLTGRLMNTEAFF. CDR3 nucleotide sequence: TGTGCCAGCAGTTTAACAGGGAGATTAATGAACACTGAAGCTTTCTTT.

This sequence joins TRBV27 and TRBJ2-7; 9 positions match TRBD2. The CDR3 length is 16 residues. J was trimmed by 3 bases and V by 0 bases; bases with no gene match: 6. The germline CDR1 and CDR2 sequences are MNHEY and SMNVEV (reference sequence). CDR3 sequence reads: CASSLSVSGSNYEQYF. The CDR3 nucleotides are TGTGCCAGCAGTTTATCAGTTAGCGGGAGTAACTACGAGCAGTACTTC.

V gene TRBV29-1 combines with J gene TRBJ2-3, with 7 positions matching TRBD2. V lost 1 base to trimming and J lost 6 bases; unmatched junction nucleotides: 10. Looked up from germline, CDR1 is SQVTM and CDR2 is ANQGSEA. The CDR3 is 15 residues long. The CDR3 spells CSVEGTGGRTDTQYF. The DNA for the CDR3 is TGCAGCGTTGAAGGAACGGGGGGAAGAACCGATACGCAGTATTTT.